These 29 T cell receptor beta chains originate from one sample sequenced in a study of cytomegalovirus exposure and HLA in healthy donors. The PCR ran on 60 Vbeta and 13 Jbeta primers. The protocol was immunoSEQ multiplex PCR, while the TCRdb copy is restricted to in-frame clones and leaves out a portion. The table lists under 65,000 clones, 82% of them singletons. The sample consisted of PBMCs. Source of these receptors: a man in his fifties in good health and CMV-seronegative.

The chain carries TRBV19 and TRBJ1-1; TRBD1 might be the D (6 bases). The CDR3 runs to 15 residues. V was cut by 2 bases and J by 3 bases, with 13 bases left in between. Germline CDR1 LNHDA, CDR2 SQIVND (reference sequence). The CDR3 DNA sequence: TGTGCCAGTAGTATACCGGGGGGCCCGGACACTGAAGCTTTCTTT. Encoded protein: CASSIPGGPDTEAFF.

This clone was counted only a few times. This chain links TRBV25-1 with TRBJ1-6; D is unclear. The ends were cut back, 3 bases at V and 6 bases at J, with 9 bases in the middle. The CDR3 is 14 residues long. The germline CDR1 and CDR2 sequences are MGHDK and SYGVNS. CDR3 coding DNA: TGTGCCAGCAGTGAGGAGGATTCTAATTCACCCCTCCACTTT. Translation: CASSEEDSNSPLHF.

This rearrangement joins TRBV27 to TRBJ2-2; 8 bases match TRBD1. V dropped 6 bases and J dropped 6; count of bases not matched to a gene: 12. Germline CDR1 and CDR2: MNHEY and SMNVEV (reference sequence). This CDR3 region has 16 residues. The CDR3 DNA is TGTGCCAGCAGAAAAACGGACAGGGTGAGCGCCGGGGAGCTGTTTTTT. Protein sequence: CASRKTDRVSAGELFF.

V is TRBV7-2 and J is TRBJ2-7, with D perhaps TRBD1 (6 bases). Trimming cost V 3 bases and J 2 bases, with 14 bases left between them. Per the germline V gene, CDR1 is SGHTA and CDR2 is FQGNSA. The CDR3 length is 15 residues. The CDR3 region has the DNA TGTGCCAGCAGCTTGCGGACAGAAAGAGCCTACGAGCAGTACTTC. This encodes CASSLRTERAYEQYF.

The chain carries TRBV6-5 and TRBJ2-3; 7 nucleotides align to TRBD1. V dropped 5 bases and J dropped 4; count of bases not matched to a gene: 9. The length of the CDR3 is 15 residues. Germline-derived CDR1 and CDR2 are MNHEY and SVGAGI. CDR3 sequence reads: CASSTDDTGADTQYF. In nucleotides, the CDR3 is TGTGCCAGCAGTACCGACGACACAGGGGCAGATACGCAGTATTTT.

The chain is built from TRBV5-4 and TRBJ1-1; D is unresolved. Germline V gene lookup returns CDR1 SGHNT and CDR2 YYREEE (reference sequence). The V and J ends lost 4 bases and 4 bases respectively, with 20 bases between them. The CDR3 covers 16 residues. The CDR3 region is CASSPIRGGGSTEAFF. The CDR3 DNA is TGTGCCAGCAGCCCAATCCGGGGAGGAGGGAGCACTGAAGCTTTCTTT.

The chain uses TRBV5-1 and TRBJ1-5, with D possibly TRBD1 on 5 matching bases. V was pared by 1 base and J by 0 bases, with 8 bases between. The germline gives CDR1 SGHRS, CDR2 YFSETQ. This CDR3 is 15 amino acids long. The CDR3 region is CASSLFGGSNQPQHF. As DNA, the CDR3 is TGCGCCAGCAGCTTGTTCGGGGGTAGCAATCAGCCCCAGCATTTT. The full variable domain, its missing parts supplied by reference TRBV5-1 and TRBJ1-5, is KAGVTQTPRYLIKTRGQQVTLSCSPISGHRSVSWYQQTPGQGLQFLFEYFSETQRNKGNFPGRFSGRQFSNSRSEMNVSTLELGDSALYLCASSLFGGSNQPQHFGDGTRLSIL.

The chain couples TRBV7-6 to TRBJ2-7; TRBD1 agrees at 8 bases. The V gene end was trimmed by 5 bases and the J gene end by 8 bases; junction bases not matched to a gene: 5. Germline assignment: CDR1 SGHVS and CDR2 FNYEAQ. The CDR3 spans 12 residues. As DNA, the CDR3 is TGTGCCAGCAGCCAAGGGACAGGAAAGCAGTACTTC. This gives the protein CASSQGTGKQYF. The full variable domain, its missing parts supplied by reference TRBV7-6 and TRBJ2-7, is GAGVSQSPRYKVTKRGQDVALRCDPISGHVSLYWYRQALGQGPEFLTYFNYEAQQDKSGLPNDRFSAERPEGSISTLTIQRTEQRDSAMYRCASSQGTGKQYFGPGTRLTVT.

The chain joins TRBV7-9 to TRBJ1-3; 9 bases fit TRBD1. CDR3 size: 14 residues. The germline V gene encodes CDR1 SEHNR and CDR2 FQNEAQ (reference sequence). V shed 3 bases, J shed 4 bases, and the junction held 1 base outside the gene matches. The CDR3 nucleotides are TGTGCCAGCAGCTTGGGACAGGGAGGAAACACCATATATTTT. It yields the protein CASSLGQGGNTIYF.

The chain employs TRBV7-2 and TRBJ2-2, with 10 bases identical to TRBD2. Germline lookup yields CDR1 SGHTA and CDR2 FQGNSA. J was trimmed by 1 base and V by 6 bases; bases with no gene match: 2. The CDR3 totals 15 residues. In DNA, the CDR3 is TGTGCCAGCAGAACTAGCGGGGTGAACACCGGGGAGCTGTTTTTT. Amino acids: CASRTSGVNTGELFF.

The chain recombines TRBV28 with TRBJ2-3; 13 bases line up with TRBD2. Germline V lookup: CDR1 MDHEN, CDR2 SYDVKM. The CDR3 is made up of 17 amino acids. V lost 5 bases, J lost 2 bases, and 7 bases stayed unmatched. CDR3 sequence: CASSPGLAGPLTDTQYF. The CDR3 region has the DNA TGTGCCAGCAGTCCGGGACTAGCGGGGCCCCTCACAGATACGCAGTATTTT.

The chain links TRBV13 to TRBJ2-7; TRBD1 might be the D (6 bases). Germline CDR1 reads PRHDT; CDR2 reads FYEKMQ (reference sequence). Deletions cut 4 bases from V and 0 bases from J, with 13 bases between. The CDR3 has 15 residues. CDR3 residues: CASSSRTDLSYEQYF. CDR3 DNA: TGTGCCAGCAGCTCAAGGACAGACCTCTCCTACGAGCAGTACTTC.

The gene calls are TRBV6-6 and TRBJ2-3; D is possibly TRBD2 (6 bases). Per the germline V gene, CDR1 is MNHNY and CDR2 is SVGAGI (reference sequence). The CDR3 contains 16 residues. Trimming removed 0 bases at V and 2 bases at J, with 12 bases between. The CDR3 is CASSYSGDSYTDTQYF. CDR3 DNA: TGTGCCAGCAGTTACTCCGGGGACTCCTACACAGATACGCAGTATTTT.

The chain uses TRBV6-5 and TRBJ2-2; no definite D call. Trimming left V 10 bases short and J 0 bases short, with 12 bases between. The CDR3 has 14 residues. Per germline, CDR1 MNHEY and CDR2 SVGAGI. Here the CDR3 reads CAMPAAANTGELFF. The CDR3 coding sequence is TGTGCCATGCCCGCCGCAGCGAACACCGGGGAGCTGTTTTTT.

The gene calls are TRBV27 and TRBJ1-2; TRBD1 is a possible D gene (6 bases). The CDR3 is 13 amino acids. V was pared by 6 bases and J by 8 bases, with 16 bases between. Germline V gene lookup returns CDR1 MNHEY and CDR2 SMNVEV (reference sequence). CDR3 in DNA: TGTGCCAGCAGCCAACAGGGTACGCGAGGCTACACCTTC. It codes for CASSQQGTRGYTF.

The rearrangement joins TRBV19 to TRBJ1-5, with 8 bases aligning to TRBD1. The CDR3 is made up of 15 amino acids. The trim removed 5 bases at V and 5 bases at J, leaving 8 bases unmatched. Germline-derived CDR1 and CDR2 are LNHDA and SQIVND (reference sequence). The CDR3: CASSSRQGRDQPQHF. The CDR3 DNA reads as TGTGCCAGTAGTTCCAGACAGGGGCGGGATCAGCCCCAGCATTTT. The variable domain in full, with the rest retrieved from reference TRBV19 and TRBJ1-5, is DGGITQSPKYLFRKEGQNVTLSCEQNLNHDAMYWYRQDPGQGLRLIYYSQIVNDFQKGDIAEGYSVSREKKESFPLTVTSAQKNPTAFYLCASSSRQGRDQPQHFGDGTRLSIL.

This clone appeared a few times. The CDR3 is CASSVSAIRTDTQYF. As DNA, the CDR3 is TGTGCCAGCAGTGTTAGCGCGATCCGCACAGATACGCAGTATTTT. V and J are TRBV2 and TRBJ2-3, with D perhaps TRBD2 (5 bases). Looked up from germline, CDR1 is SNHLY and CDR2 is FYNNEI. This CDR3 is 15 amino acids long. Trimming removed 4 bases at V and 1 base at J, with 12 bases between.

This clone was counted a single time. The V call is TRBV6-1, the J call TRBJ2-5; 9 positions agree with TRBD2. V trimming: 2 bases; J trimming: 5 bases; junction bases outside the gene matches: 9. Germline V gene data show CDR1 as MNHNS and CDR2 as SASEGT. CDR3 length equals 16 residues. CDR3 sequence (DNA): TGTGCCAGCAGTGAAAGCTTGGCGGGGGGGCGCGAGACCCAGTACTTC. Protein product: CASSESLAGGRETQYF.

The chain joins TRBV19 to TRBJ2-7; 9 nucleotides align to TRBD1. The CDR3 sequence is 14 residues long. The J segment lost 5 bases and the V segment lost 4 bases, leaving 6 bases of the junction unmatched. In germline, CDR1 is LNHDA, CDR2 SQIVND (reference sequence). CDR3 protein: CASSNGQGWDEQYF. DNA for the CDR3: TGTGCCAGTAGTAACGGACAGGGGTGGGACGAGCAGTACTTC.

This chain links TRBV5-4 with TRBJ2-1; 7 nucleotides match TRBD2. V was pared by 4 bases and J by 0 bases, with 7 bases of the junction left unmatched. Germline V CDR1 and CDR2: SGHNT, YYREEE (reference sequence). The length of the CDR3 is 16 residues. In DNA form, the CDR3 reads TGTGCCAGCAGCCCTGGTCCGGGGGGCTCCTACAATGAGCAGTTCTTC. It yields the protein CASSPGPGGSYNEQFF.

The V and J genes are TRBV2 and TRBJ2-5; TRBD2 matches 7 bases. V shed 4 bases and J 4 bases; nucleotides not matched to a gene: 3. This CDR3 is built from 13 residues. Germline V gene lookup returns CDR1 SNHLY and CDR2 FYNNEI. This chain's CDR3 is CASSGTSVETQYF. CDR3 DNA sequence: TGTGCCAGCAGTGGTACTAGCGTAGAGACCCAGTACTTC.

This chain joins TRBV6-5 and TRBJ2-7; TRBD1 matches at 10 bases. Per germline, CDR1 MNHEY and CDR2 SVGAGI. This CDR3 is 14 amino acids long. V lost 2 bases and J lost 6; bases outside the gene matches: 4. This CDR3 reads CASSYGTGVTEQYF. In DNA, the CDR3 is TGTGCCAGCAGTTACGGGACAGGGGTAACCGAGCAGTACTTC.

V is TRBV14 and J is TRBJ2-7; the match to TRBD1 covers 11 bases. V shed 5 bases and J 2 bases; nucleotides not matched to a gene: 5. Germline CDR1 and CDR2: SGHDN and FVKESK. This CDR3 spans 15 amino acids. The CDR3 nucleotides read TGTGCCAGCAGCTTACCGGGACAGGGGGCCTACGAGCAGTACTTC. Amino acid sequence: CASSLPGQGAYEQYF.

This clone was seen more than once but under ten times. This chain's CDR3 is CAISESAPGYSYVTQYF. CDR3 coding DNA: TGTGCCATCAGTGAGTCGGCCCCAGGGTACTCGTACGTTACGCAGTATTTT. This rearrangement joins TRBV10-3 to TRBJ2-3; D perhaps matches TRBD1 (5 bases). V was cut by 0 bases and J by 8 bases, with 21 bases left in between. Per germline, CDR1 ENHRY and CDR2 SYGVKD. This CDR3 has 17 amino acids.

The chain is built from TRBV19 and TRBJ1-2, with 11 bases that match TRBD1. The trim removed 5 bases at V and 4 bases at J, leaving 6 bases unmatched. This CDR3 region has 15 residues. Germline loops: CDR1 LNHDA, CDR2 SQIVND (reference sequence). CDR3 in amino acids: CASSRDRGSGYGYTF. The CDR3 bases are TGTGCCAGTAGTCGGGACAGGGGGTCAGGCTATGGCTACACCTTC.

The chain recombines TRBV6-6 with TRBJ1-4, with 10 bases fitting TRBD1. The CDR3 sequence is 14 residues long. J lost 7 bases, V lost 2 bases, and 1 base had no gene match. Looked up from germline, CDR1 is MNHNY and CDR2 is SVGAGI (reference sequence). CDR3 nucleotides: TGTGCCAGCAGTTACGACAGGGGGCGTGAAAAACTGTTTTTT. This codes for CASSYDRGREKLFF.

CDR3: CASSHQNTEAFF. The CDR3 nucleotides read TGCGCCAGCAGCCATCAGAACACTGAAGCTTTCTTT. The chain couples TRBV4-1 to TRBJ1-1, with D hard to call. Germline values: CDR1 MGHRA, CDR2 YSYEKL. CDR3 size: 12 residues. Trimming stripped 3 bases from V and 1 base from J, with 3 bases between.

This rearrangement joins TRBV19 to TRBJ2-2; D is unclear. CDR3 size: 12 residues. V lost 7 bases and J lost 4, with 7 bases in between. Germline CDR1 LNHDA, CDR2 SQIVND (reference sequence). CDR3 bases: TGTGCCAGTACTCGCGGCACCGGGGAGCTGTTTTTT. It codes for CASTRGTGELFF. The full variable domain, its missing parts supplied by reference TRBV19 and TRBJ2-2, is DGGITQSPKYLFRKEGQNVTLSCEQNLNHDAMYWYRQDPGQGLRLIYYSQIVNDFQKGDIAEGYSVSREKKESFPLTVTSAQKNPTAFYLCASTRGTGELFFGEGSRLTVL.

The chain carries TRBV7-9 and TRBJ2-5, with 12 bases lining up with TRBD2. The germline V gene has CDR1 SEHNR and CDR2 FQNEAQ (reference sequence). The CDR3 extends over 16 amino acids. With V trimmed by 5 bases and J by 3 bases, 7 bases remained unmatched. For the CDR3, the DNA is TGTGCCAGCAGCGCCCGGACTAGCGGGGTAGAAGAGACCCAGTACTTC. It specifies CASSARTSGVEETQYF.